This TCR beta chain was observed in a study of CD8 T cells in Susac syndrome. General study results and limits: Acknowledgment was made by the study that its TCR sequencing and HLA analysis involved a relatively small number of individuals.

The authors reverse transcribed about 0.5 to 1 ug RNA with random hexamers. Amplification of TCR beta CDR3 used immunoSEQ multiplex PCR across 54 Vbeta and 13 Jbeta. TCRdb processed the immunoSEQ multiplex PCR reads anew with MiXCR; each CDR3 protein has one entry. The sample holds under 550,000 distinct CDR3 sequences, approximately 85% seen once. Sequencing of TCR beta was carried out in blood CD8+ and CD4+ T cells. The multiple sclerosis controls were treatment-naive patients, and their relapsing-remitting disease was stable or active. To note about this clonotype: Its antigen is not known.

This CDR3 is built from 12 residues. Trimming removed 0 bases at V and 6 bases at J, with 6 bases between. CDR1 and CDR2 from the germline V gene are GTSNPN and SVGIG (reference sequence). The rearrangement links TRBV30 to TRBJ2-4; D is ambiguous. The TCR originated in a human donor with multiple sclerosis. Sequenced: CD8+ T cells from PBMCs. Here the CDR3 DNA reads TGTGCCTGGAGTGTTATGGGAAACATTCAGTACTTC. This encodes CAWSVMGNIQYF.